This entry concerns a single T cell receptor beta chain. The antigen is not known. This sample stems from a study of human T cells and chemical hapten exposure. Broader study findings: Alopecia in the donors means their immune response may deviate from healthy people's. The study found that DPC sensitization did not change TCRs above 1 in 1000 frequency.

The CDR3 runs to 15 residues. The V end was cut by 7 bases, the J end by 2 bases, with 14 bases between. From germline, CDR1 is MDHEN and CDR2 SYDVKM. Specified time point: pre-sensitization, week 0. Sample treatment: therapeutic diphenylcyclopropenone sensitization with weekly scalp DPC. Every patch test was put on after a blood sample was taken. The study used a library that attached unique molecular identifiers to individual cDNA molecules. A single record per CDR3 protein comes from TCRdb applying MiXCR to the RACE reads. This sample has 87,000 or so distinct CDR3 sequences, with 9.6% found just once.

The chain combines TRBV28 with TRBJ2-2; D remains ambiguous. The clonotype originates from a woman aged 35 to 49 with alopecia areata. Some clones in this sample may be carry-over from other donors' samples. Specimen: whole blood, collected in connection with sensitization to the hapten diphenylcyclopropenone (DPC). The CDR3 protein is CASKNLKVNTGELFF. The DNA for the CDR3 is TGTGCCAGCAAGAACCTAAAGGTCAACACCGGGGAGCTGTTTTTT.